Listed below are T cell receptor beta chains from one sample, sequenced in a study of OX40 agonist ivuxolimab in advanced cancers. Generated by immunoSEQ multiplex PCR, the TCRdb table keeps only in-frame clones and is missing some. The data hold about 18,000 clones, with around three quarters observed a single time. The source was CD4+ or CD8+ T cells sorted from blood, collected in a trial of the OX40 agonist ivuxolimab. The receptors come from an adult with an advanced solid tumor such as melanoma, head and neck, liver or kidney cancer. CDR3s include the opening cysteine and the closing phenylalanine or tryptophan. The order of the fields is J gene, V gene, clone size, D gene, CDR3 protein, CDR3 DNA. The D gene is left open where the match is weak. Some rows have no size entry. The others give once, few or many, or a class for an expanded clone.

>TRBJ2-7|TRBV7-2|.|.
CASSLGGRYEQYF
TGTGCCAGCAGCTTAGGAGGACGCTACGAGCAGTACTTC
>TRBJ2-7|TRBV5-8|.|TRBD1
CASSFLDRGYEQYF
TGTGCCAGCAGCTTCCTAGACAGGGGCTACGAGCAGTACTTC
>TRBJ1-4|TRBV5-4|.|.
CASSRRGAGEKLFF
TGTGCCAGCAGCAGAAGGGGGGCCGGCGAAAAACTGTTTTTT
>TRBJ1-1|TRBV27|.|.
CASSEGGTEAFF
TGTGCCAGCAGTGAGGGGGGCACTGAAGCTTTCTTT
>TRBJ2-1|TRBV7-9|.|TRBD2
CASTFEAGGPYNEQFF
TGTGCCAGCACCTTTGAAGCGGGAGGCCCCTACAATGAGCAGTTCTTC
>TRBJ2-3|TRBV9|.|.
CASSVVGAGDTQYF
TGTGCCAGCAGCGTAGTCGGGGCTGGAGATACGCAGTATTTT
>TRBJ1-3|TRBV4-1|.|.
CASSQDVVGNTIYF
TGCGCCAGCAGCCAAGATGTGGTGGGAAACACCATATATTTT
>TRBJ1-4|TRBV4-1|once|TRBD1
CASSQHGQGNEKLFF
TGCGCCAGCAGCCAACACGGACAGGGTAATGAAAAACTGTTTTTT
>TRBJ2-1|TRBV20-1|once|.
CSAPLVGEQFF
TGCAGTGCTCCTTTGGTGGGTGAGCAGTTCTTC
>TRBJ1-1|TRBV27|.|.
CASSSREAVNTEAFF
TGTGCCAGCAGTTCTAGGGAGGCGGTGAACACTGAAGCTTTCTTT
>TRBJ2-5|TRBV5-8|.|TRBD1
CASSPQGDETQYF
TGTGCCAGCAGCCCCCAGGGGGACGAGACCCAGTACTTC
>TRBJ2-7|TRBV14|.|.
CASSKSGTHGEQYF
TGTGCCAGCAGCAAGTCCGGGACTCATGGGGAGCAGTACTTC
>TRBJ2-7|TRBV7-2|once|.
CASSSGGSTSYEQYF
TGTGCCAGCAGCTCCGGGGGCTCCACGTCTTACGAGCAGTACTTC
>TRBJ1-1|TRBV10-2|.|.
CASSESGMGAEAFF
TGCGCCAGCAGTGAGTCAGGGATGGGCGCTGAAGCTTTCTTT
>TRBJ2-5|TRBV19|.|.
CASSIDGEETQYF
TGTGCCAGTAGTATAGATGGGGAAGAGACCCAGTACTTC
>TRBJ2-3|TRBV7-2|.|TRBD2
CASSSGLGGTDTQYF
TGTGCCAGCAGCTCGGGACTAGGAGGCACAGATACGCAGTATTTT
>TRBJ1-1|TRBV6-5|once|.
CATLSGQPNTEAFF
TGTGCCACCCTAAGCGGGCAGCCGAACACTGAAGCTTTCTTT
>TRBJ1-5|TRBV6-6|.|.
CASTNGGAGQPQHF
TGTGCCAGCACCAACGGGGGGGCGGGACAGCCCCAGCATTTT
>TRBJ2-7|TRBV2|few|.
CASSGGPVRPYEQYF
TGTGCCAGCAGCGGGGGACCCGTAAGGCCGTACGAGCAGTACTTC
>TRBJ2-6|TRBV6-5|once|.
CASSLGGTGANVLTF
TGTGCCAGCAGTTTGGGTGGTACTGGGGCCAACGTCCTGACTTTC
>TRBJ2-1|TRBV7-6|medium-sized|TRBD2
CASSSPAGGANEQFF
TGTGCCAGCAGCTCCCCGGCGGGGGGGGCGAATGAGCAGTTCTTC
>TRBJ2-3|TRBV6-5|.|.
CASSYSRPFDTQYF
TGTGCCAGCAGTTACTCGCGTCCTTTCGATACGCAGTATTTT
>TRBJ2-1|TRBV4-1|.|.
CASSQGLQDNEQFF
TGCGCCAGCAGCCAAGGGCTACAGGACAATGAGCAGTTCTTC
>TRBJ2-2|TRBV28|once|TRBD2
CASSPTSGNTGELFF
TGTGCCAGCAGTCCGACTAGCGGGAACACCGGGGAGCTGTTTTTT
>TRBJ2-7|TRBV4-1|.|.
CASSQDESWALYEQYF
TGCGCCAGCAGCCAAGATGAGAGTTGGGCCCTCTACGAGCAGTACTTC
>TRBJ1-1|TRBV6-5|.|.
CASSPRMGTEAFF
TGTGCCAGCAGCCCACGTATGGGCACTGAAGCTTTCTTT
>TRBJ2-7|TRBV5-1|.|.
CASSSAGAGAEQYF
TGCGCCAGCAGCTCAGCAGGGGCGGGGGCCGAGCAGTACTTC
>TRBJ1-1|TRBV5-5|once|.
CASSLGLTGMAEAFF
TGTGCCAGCAGCTTAGGGTTGACTGGGATGGCTGAAGCTTTCTTT
>TRBJ2-7|TRBV4-3|medium-sized|TRBD1
CASSQETGTAYEQYF
TGCGCCAGCAGCCAAGAAACCGGGACAGCCTACGAGCAGTACTTC
>TRBJ2-7|TRBV4-1|.|.
CASSQDPGHGYEQYF
TGCGCCAGCAGCCAAGATCCCGGTCATGGCTACGAGCAGTACTTC
>TRBJ2-7|TRBV7-2|.|TRBD2
CASSWNSGDEQYF
TGTGCCAGCAGCTGGAATAGCGGGGACGAGCAGTACTTC
>TRBJ2-7|TRBV10-3|.|.
CAISEGLADLEQYF
TGTGCCATCAGTGAGGGGCTAGCAGACCTGGAGCAGTACTTC
>TRBJ2-3|TRBV2|.|TRBD2
CASRETSGVTDTQYF
TGTGCCAGCAGGGAAACTAGCGGAGTCACAGATACGCAGTATTTT
>TRBJ2-2|TRBV9|.|.
CASSDPGLAANTGELFF
TGTGCCAGCAGCGACCCTGGGCTAGCAGCGAACACCGGGGAGCTGTTTTTT
>TRBJ2-2|TRBV6-5|.|.
CASSYKGLNTGELFF
TGTGCCAGCAGTTACAAGGGTCTCAACACCGGGGAGCTGTTTTTT
>TRBJ1-2|TRBV27|.|.
CASSPGGDDYGYTF
TGTGCCAGCAGTCCGGGGGGGGACGACTATGGCTACACCTTC
>TRBJ2-6|TRBV13|.|.
CARSIGTGGSWGANVLTF
TGTGCCCGCAGCATCGGGACCGGGGGCAGCTGGGGGGCCAACGTCCTGACTTTC
>TRBJ2-1|TRBV30|few|.
CAWSLRFSSYNEQFF
TGTGCCTGGAGTTTACGGTTCAGCTCCTACAATGAGCAGTTCTTC
>TRBJ2-1|TRBV19|few|.
CASSIGGGPAREQFF
TGTGCCAGTAGTATAGGAGGGGGTCCTGCTCGGGAGCAGTTCTTC
>TRBJ1-1|TRBV11-3|.|.
CASSYTDSWDEAFF
TGTGCCAGCAGCTATACTGACAGTTGGGATGAAGCTTTCTTT